This T cell receptor beta chain was sequenced for a study of T cell responses to AZD1222 COVID-19 vaccine. Trimming pared 0 bases from V and 8 bases from J, leaving 17 bases between. CDR1 SGDLS and CDR2 YYNGEE come from the germline V gene. The CDR3 runs 16 residues. TCRdb keeps only in-frame clones here, not all; method: immunoSEQ multiplex PCR. The table lists roughly 200,000 clones, 70% to 90% of them singletons, with more than 7% in the top ten. This clone was seen a single time. The chain carries TRBV9 and TRBJ1-4; D gene ambiguous. The TCR originated in an adult in good health. Here the sequenced sample was peripheral blood, taken on day 0 of AZD1222 vaccination. CDR3 bases: TGTGCCAGCAGCGTAGGGTTCGGCGGGGTATCGGAAAAACTGTTTTTT. Its translation: CASSVGFGGVSEKLFF.